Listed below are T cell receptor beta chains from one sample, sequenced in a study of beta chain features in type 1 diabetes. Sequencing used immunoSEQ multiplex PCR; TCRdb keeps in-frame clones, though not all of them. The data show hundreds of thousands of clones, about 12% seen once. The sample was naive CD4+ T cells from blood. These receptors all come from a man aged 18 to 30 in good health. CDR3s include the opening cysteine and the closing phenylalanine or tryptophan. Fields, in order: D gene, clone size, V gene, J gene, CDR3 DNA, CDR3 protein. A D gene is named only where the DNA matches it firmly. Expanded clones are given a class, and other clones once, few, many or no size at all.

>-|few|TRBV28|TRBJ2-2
TGTGCCAGCACCGATGCAGGCCTTAACGCGAACACCGGGGAGCTGTTTTTT
CASTDAGLNANTGELFF
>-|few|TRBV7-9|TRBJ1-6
TGTGCCAGCAGCTTCCAGGGGAATTCACCCCTCCACTTT
CASSFQGNSPLHF
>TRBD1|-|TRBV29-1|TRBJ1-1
TGCAGCGTTGCACAGGGGGCGACTGAAGCTTTCTTT
CSVAQGATEAFF
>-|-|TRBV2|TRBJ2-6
TGTGCCAGCAGTGAACTCGGTTATGGGGCCAACGTCCTGACTTTC
CASSELGYGANVLTF
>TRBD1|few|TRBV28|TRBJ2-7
TGTGCCAGCAGTCCTCCGGGACAGATCTCCTACGAGCAGTACTTC
CASSPPGQISYEQYF
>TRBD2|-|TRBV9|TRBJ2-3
TGTGCCAGCAATCGAGATCGACTAGCGGGAATCGTAGATACGCAGTATTTT
CASNRDRLAGIVDTQYF
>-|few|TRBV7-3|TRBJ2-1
TGTGCCAGCAGCGCCGCCGGGATTATCAATGAGCAGTTCTTC
CASSAAGIINEQFF
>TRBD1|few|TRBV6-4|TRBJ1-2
TGTGCCAGGTGCGGACAGGGGTATGGCTACACCTTC
CARCGQGYGYTF
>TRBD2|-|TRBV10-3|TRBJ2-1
TGTGCCATCAGTGCGACTAGCGGGGGGTACAATGAGCAGTTCTTC
CAISATSGGYNEQFF
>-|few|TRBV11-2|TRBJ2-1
TGTGCCAGCATGTCGGACAATGAGCAGTTCTTC
CASMSDNEQFF
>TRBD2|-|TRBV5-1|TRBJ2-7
TGCGCCAGCAGCTTGGCCAAGGGACTAGCGGGAACCCCCTACGAGCAGTACTTC
CASSLAKGLAGTPYEQYF
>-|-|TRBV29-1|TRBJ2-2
TGCAGCGTCAGGGTGGTGGCCACCGGGGAGCTGTTTTTT
CSVRVVATGELFF
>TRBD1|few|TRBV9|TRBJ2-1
TGTGCCAGCAGCGGATCGGGACAGGGCTACAATGAGCAGTTCTTC
CASSGSGQGYNEQFF
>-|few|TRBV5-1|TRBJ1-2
TGCGCCAGCAGCTTCTCCCTTTTCAGTGATGGCTACACCTTC
CASSFSLFSDGYTF
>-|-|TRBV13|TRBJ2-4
TGTGCCAGCAGCTTCCAGGGGCCGAAAAACATTCAGTACTTC
CASSFQGPKNIQYF
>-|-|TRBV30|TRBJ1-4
TGTGCCTGGATGGGCAGTTTAAATGAAAAACTGTTTTTT
CAWMGSLNEKLFF
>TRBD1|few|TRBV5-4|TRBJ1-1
TGTGCCAGCAGCCGACAGGGTCGGATCACTGAAGCTTTCTTT
CASSRQGRITEAFF
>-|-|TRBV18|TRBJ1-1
TGTGCCAGCTCACCATCGAGGGGGAGCATGAACACTGAAGCTTTCTTT
CASSPSRGSMNTEAFF
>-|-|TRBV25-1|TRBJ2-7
TGTGCCAGCAGTGTCGACAGATTGGGGTCCGAGCAGTACTTC
CASSVDRLGSEQYF
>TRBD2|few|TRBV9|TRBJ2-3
TGTGCCAGCAGCGTAAGCGGGGGGCCTCGCCTTTTTGGCACAGATACGCAGTATTTT
CASSVSGGPRLFGTDTQYF
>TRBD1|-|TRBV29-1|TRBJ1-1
TGCAGCGTTTCACAGGGGGGGAACACTGAAGCTTTCTTT
CSVSQGGNTEAFF
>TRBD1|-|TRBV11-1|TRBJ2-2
TGTGCCAGCAGCTTTGGGACAGGTTACACCGGGGAGCTGTTTTTT
CASSFGTGYTGELFF
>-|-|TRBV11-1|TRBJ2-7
TGTGCCAGCACCCAGACTGATACCTACGAGCAGTACTTC
CASTQTDTYEQYF
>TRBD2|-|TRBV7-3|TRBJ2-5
TGTGCCAGCAGCATACTCTGGACTAGCGGGATGAGGGAGACCCAGTACTTC
CASSILWTSGMRETQYF
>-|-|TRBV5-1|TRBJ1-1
TGCGCCAGCAGCTTGGTACTACGGGTTGGAAAACAGGTTCTAATGAACACTGAAGCTTTCTTT
CASSLVLRVGKQVLMNTEAFF
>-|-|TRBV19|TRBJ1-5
TGTGCCAGTAGTATGGACACCTATCAGCCCCAGCATTTT
CASSMDTYQPQHF
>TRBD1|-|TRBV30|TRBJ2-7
TGTGCCTGGGCGATGACAGGGAGGCAGTACTTC
CAWAMTGRQYF
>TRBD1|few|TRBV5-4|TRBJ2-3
TGTGCCAGCAGCTTGGAGACAGGGGGCATTGGTACGCAGTATTTT
CASSLETGGIGTQYF
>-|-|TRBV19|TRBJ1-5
TGTGCCAGTAGTGTCCAGGGGATGGGGAATCAGCCCCAGCATTTT
CASSVQGMGNQPQHF
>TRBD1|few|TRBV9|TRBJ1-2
TGTGCCAGCAGCGAGGGGCTGGACGGGACAGGGTATGGCTACACCTTC
CASSEGLDGTGYGYTF
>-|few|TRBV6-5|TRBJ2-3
TGTGCCAGCAGTTACCTTAGCGGCACAGATACGCAGTATTTT
CASSYLSGTDTQYF
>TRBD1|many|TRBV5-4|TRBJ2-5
TGTGCCAGCAGCTCGGACAGGGGGCGTGGAGAGACCCAGTACTTC
CASSSDRGRGETQYF
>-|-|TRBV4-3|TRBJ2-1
TGCGCCAGCAGCCAAGTGGTGGGAGCCCCACATGAGCAGTTCTTC
CASSQVVGAPHEQFF
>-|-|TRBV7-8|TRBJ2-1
TGTGCCAGCAGCTTAGCCTCCGACAGGCCTTTCTTC
CASSLASDRPFF
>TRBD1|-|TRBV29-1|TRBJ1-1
TGCAGCGTAGCTACAGGGGGGGACACTGAAGCTTTCTTT
CSVATGGDTEAFF
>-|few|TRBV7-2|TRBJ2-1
TGTGCCAGCAGCCGAGCAAGGGGCCCCTACAATGAGCAGTTCTTC
CASSRARGPYNEQFF
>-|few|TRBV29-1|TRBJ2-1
TGCAGCGTTGAAGTGCAGGGTGGCCTTGAGCAGTTCTTC
CSVEVQGGLEQFF
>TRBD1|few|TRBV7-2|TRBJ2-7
TGTGCCAGCAGCACCCGACAGGGGCAGGACGAGCAGTACTTC
CASSTRQGQDEQYF
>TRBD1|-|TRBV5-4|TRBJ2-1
TGTGCCAGCAGGTTACAGGGGGCGCCCAATGAGCAGTTCTTC
CASRLQGAPNEQFF
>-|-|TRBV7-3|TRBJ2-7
TGTGCCAGCAGCTTATTACCGGGGAGAACCTACGAGCAGTACTTC
CASSLLPGRTYEQYF
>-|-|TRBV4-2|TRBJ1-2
TGTGCCAGCAGCCAAGCTGTCTTGGGTCCATGGGCAACTAACTATGGCTACACCTTC
CASSQAVLGPWATNYGYTF
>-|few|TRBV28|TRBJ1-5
TGTGCCAGCACCTTGGGGGGGGCGCGAGCAAATCAGCCCCAGCATTTT
CASTLGGARANQPQHF
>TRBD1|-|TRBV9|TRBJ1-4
TGTGCCAGCAGCAAAGGGGTGGGACAGGGAAACGAAAAACTGTTTTTT
CASSKGVGQGNEKLFF
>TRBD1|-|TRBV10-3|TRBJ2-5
TGTGCCGCCCAGACAGGGGGCGCGGGTGAGACCCAGTACTTC
CAAQTGGAGETQYF
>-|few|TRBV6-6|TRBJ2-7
TGTGCCAGCAGTTATGATGGGGCTATGAACTACGAGCAGTACTTC
CASSYDGAMNYEQYF
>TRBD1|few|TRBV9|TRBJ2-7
TGTGCCAGCAGCGTTCGGACAGGGGGCGACGAGCAGTACTTC
CASSVRTGGDEQYF
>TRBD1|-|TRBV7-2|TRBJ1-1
TGTGCCAGCAGCTTAGTAGTGGACAGGGGCACTGAAGCTTTCTTT
CASSLVVDRGTEAFF
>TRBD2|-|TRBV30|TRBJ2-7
TGTGCCGCAGGGACTAGCGGCTACGAGCAGTACTTC
CAAGTSGYEQYF
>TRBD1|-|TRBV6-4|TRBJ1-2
TGTGCCAGCAGTGAGGGGACAGGGACCTACACCTTC
CASSEGTGTYTF
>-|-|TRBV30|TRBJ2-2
TGTGCCTGGAGCGGTATGGGGCTAAACACCGGGGAGCTGTTTTTT
CAWSGMGLNTGELFF
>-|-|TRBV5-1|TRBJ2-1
TGCGCCAGCAGCCGGAGGGTGAATGAGCAGTTCTTC
CASSRRVNEQFF
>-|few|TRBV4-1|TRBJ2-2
TGCGCCAGCAGCCAAGAACAGGGAGTGACCGGGGAGCTGTTTTTT
CASSQEQGVTGELFF
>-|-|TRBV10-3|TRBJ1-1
TGTGCCATCAGTGAGTGGGGCACTCGGAACACTGAAGCTTTCTTT
CAISEWGTRNTEAFF